This T cell receptor beta chain originates from a study of identical twins. Points from the study as a whole: Insertion counts were lower in abundant cord blood beta clonotypes, a trend that memory repertoires did not show. Models came in too low on out-of-frame TCR alpha sharing in monozygotic twins. The study found excess low generation probability among twin-shared out-of-frame alpha sequences.

This clonotype was counted many times. No antigen is known for it. Using its own MiXCR run on the 5' RACE reads, TCRdb lists one record per CDR3 protein. The table lists under 900,000 distinct CDR3 sequences, around 12% of them singletons, with 1.5% to 2% in the top ten. The germline V gene has CDR1 SEHNR and CDR2 FQNEAQ (reference sequence). V was shortened by 1 base and J by 7 bases, with 13 bases between the two germline ends. The CDR3 contains 14 residues. The same specimen was also included in a second study, on yellow fever vaccine responses in identical twins.

This clonotype was sampled from a woman aged 18-29 years in good health. The sample taken for sequencing was PBMCs. The rearrangement links TRBV7-9 to TRBJ1-2; D gene uncertain. CDR3 sequence: CASSLEGPTGGYTF. The DNA of the CDR3 is TGTGCCAGCAGCTTAGAAGGACCGACCGGTGGCTACACCTTC.